The text below deals with one T cell receptor (beta chain). The antigen remains unidentified. The V gene lost 6 bases and the J gene lost 3 bases, with 12 bases spanning the gap. Per germline, CDR1 LNHDA and CDR2 SQIVND (reference sequence). This CDR3 contains 14 residues. This sample is part of a study of cytomegalovirus exposure and HLA in healthy donors. The study's findings and limits: Earlier findings revealed that most TCR beta V segments proved productive either about 87% or about 30% of the time. There were three CMV-associated chains whose specificity for CMV antigens was confirmed in vitro. The study labeled under 200 TCR beta chains cytomegalovirus-associated. As was reported, the HLA-A and HLA-B alleles of most subjects were accurately predicted from TCR beta sequences.

Researchers ran the PCR with 60 Vbeta and 13 Jbeta primers. The method was immunoSEQ multiplex PCR; TCRdb's version includes in-frame clones alone and lacks a portion of them. The sample has under 200,000 clones, roughly 70% seen once. The TCR sequence derives from a woman between 35 and 50 years old in good health and CMV-seropositive. The V and J genes are TRBV19 and TRBJ1-5; D is undetermined. Sequencing was performed on PBMCs. CDR3 region: CASREPGFNQPQHF. CDR3 coding DNA: TGTGCCAGTAGAGAGCCAGGATTCAATCAGCCCCAGCATTTT.